This TCR beta chain was retrieved from a study of early T cells in non-severe SARS-CoV-2 infection. About the research overall: The study sequenced bulk RNA from unsorted whole blood, with chains unpaired. Regarding the study as a whole: Matching results from VDJdb favored anti-spike CD8 responses, leaving private and CD4 specificities undetected.

There are 15 residues in the CDR3. In germline, CDR1 is SQVTM, CDR2 ANQGSEA. V lost 2 bases and J 2 bases, leaving 14 bases between the germline ends. As part of library construction, unique molecular identifiers were attached to individual cDNA molecules. TCRdb redid the calling of the 5' RACE reads with MiXCR, one entry per CDR3 protein. The sample contains about 72,000 distinct CDR3 sequences, around 9.1% of which appear only once. With regard to this clonotype: Antigen specificity is unknown.

This chain uses TRBV29-1 with TRBJ2-3; D is perhaps TRBD2 (6 bases). The receptor was isolated from an adult who was a healthcare worker with PCR-confirmed SARS-CoV-2 infection or an uninfected control (not recorded which). The sequenced sample was whole blood, obtained at baseline. Here the CDR3 DNA reads TGCAGCGTTGAACACCCGGGGGAGTACACAGATACGCAGTATTTT. Amino acid sequence: CSVEHPGEYTDTQYF.